The source of this TCR beta chain is a study of identical twins. This CDR3 contains 13 residues. V lost 5 bases, J lost 5 bases, and 13 bases lay in between. Germline loops: CDR1 SGDLS, CDR2 YYNGEE. A few counts support this clonotype. TCRdb analysed the 5' RACE reads with MiXCR anew, one entry per CDR3 protein. The sample has approximately 700,000 distinct CDR3 sequences, 15% to 20% seen once. The sample was also linked to a second study, of T cells expressing NK-cell markers.

The TCR was taken from a woman younger than 35 in good health. The rearrangement uses TRBV9 and TRBJ1-1; possibly TRBD1 for D (6 bases). The specimen was PBMCs. This CDR3 is CASSAEGGTEAFF. The CDR3 nucleotides read TGTGCCAGCAGTGCAGAGGGGGGGACTGAAGCTTTCTTT.